Given below is one TCR beta chain in context. V was cut by 2 bases and J by 0 bases, with 8 bases left in between. CDR3 length: 14 residues. The germline V gene encodes CDR1 MNHEY and CDR2 SVGAGI. This record comes from a study of blood T cell repertoires in COVID-19. Study summary: Sites in the United States, Italy and Spain provided acute and convalescent COVID-19 samples. PBMCs, B-cell-depleted T cells, or T cells were the source of the cDNA or gDNA that made up the material.

The data were produced by immunoSEQ multiplex PCR, yet TCRdb's version contains in-frame clones alone and is incomplete. The sample yields approximately 140,000 clones, roughly 84% seen once. Input material: peripheral blood. The receptor comes from a human donor in a cohort sampled during active COVID-19. J is TRBJ2-7 and V is TRBV6-5; D is ambiguous. CDR3 residues: CASSYGVGSYEQYF. The CDR3 DNA reads as TGTGCCAGCAGTTACGGAGTGGGCTCCTACGAGCAGTACTTC.